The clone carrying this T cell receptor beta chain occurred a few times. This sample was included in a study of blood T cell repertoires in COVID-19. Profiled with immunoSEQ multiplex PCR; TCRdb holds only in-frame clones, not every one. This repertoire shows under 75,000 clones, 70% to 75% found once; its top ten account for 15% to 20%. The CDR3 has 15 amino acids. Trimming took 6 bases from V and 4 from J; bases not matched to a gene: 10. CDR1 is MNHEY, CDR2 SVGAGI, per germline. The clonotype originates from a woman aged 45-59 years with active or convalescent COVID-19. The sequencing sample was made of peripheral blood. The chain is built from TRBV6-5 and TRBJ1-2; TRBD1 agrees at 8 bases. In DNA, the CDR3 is TGTGCCAGCAGAGTATATCGGACAGGGTCCTATGGCTACACCTTC. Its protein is CASRVYRTGSYGYTF.